The source of this TCR beta chain is a study of cytomegalovirus exposure and HLA in healthy donors. Findings of the study overall: According to reports, the classifier identified cytomegalovirus status with high specificity and sensitivity. Specific recognition of CMV antigens was confirmed in vitro for a few chains (all CMV-associated). The study put 150 to 200 TCR beta chains on its list as cytomegalovirus-associated.

With regard to this clone: Its antigen is not identified.

With V trimmed by 1 base and J by 4 bases, 6 bases remained unmatched. The CDR3 runs to 16 residues. In germline, CDR1 is SGHTA, CDR2 FQGNSA. Here immunoSEQ multiplex PCR was the method, and the copy in TCRdb shows in-frame clones only, minus some. Among 80,000 to 95,000 clones listed, 80% to 95% were seen once. The sample was PBMCs. The source is a woman between 25 and 40 years old in good health and CMV-seropositive. The gene calls are TRBV7-2 and TRBJ2-1, with 8 bases that match TRBD1. CDR3 bases: TGTGCCAGCAGCTTAGGGACAGGGAAGCTTTACAATGAGCAGTTCTTC. Protein sequence: CASSLGTGKLYNEQFF. Full variable domain (remainder filled in from reference TRBV7-2 and TRBJ2-1): GAGVSQSPSNKVTEKGKDVELRCDPISGHTALYWYRQSLGQGLEFLIYFQGNSAPDKSGLPSDRFSAERTGGSVSTLTIQRTQQEDSAVYLCASSLGTGKLYNEQFFGPGTRLTVL.